This T cell receptor (beta chain) was captured in a study of T-cell memory formation after mild COVID-19. Study-wide background: TCR clusters were mostly confined to one donor each.

The V gene end was trimmed by 4 bases and the J gene end by 5 bases; junction bases not matched to a gene: 6. Germline values: CDR1 SGHVS, CDR2 FNYEAQ. The CDR3 totals 15 residues. Study-wide results and limits: Shrinking CD4+ clones resided mostly in CM and EM, and CD8+ ones in EMRA.

MiXCR, applied by TCRdb to the 5' RACE reads, yields one record per CDR3 protein. The sample records 150,000 or so distinct CDR3 sequences, more than 12% being singletons. This clonotype turned up a few times. Antigen specificity is unknown. This sequence originates from an adult woman who had mild COVID-19 (a few samples of this study predate the infection). Cell type and time point are not known. The rearrangement joins TRBV7-6 to TRBJ2-1, with TRBD2 identical over 9 bases. The sample consisted of PBMCs or a T cell subset sorted from them (not recorded which). The DNA of the CDR3 is TGTGCCAGCAGCTGGGCGGGGGGGTTAAACAATGAGCAGTTCTTC. Protein product: CASSWAGGLNNEQFF.